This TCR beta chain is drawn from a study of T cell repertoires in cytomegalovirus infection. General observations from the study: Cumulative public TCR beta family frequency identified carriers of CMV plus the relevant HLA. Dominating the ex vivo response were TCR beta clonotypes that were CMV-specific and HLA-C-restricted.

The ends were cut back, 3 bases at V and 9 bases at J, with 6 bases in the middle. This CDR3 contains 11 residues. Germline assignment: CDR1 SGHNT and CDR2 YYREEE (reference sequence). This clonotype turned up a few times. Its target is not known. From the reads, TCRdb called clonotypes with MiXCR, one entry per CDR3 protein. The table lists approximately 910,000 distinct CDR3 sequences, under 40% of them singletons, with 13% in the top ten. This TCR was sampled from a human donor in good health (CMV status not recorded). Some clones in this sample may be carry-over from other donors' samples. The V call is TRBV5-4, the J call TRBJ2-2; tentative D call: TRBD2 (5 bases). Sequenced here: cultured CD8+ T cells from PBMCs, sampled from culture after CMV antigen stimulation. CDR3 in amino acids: CASSWRRELFF. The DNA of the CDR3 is TGTGCCAGCAGCTGGAGGAGGGAGCTGTTTTTT.